Following are 29 T cell receptor beta chains from one sample sequenced in a study of T cell repertoires in aging, cancer and after chemotherapy. A mixed TRB-A/B primer pool amplified rearranged TRB by multiplex touch-down PCR. From the multiplex PCR reads, TCRdb called clonotypes with MiXCR, one entry per CDR3 protein. The sample shows roughly 4,100 distinct CDR3 sequences, roughly 25% of them seen only once. Peripheral blood genomic DNA, not sorted cells or RNA, was the template. Sequences were obtained from blood. The receptors come from a human donor with a solid tumor.

The genes are TRBV20-1 and TRBJ2-3; 15 bases agree with TRBD2. From germline, CDR1 is DFQATT and CDR2 SNEGSKA (reference sequence). Trimming removed 1 base from V and 5 bases from J; junction bases left unmatched: 4. CDR3 size: 16 residues. The CDR3 sequence is CSARGTSGRAKDTQYF. The CDR3 DNA follows: TGCAGTGCTAGAGGGACTAGCGGGAGGGCCAAAGATACGCAGTATTTT.

The chain links TRBV20-1 to TRBJ2-7, with D perhaps assigned TRBD1 or TRBD2 (6 bases each). The CDR3 covers 13 residues. Trimming took 4 bases from V and 7 from J, leaving 17 bases between them. CDR1 and CDR2 (germline): DFQATT, SNEGSKA (reference sequence). CDR3 sequence: CSANGGGMREQYF. DNA of the CDR3: TGCAGTGCTAACGGGGGCGGGATGAGAGAGCAGTACTTC.

The V and J genes are TRBV29-1 and TRBJ2-3, with D possibly matching TRBD2 (5 bases). Trimming cost V 3 bases and J 13 bases, with 23 bases left between them. Germline loops: CDR1 SQVTM, CDR2 ANQGSEA. This CDR3 region has 14 residues. The CDR3 coding sequence is TGCAGCGTTGACCGGGGTACGCAGCGCCTGCCGGAGTATTTT. This sequence encodes CSVDRGTQRLPEYF.

The chain recombines TRBV6-5 with TRBJ1-1, with 11 bases that match TRBD1. Germline values: CDR1 MNHEY, CDR2 SVGAGI. The CDR3 covers 14 residues. With 5 bases clipped from V and 4 bases from J, the junction kept 3 bases outside the gene matches. The DNA for the CDR3 is TGTGCCAGCAGTGGAGGGACAGGGGGCACTGAAGCTTTCTTT. Residues: CASSGGTGGTEAFF.

This clonotype came up a few times. The chain links TRBV5-1 to TRBJ2-3, with 11 bases identical to TRBD2. The germline CDR1 and CDR2 sequences are SGHRS and YFSETQ. CDR3 length: 14 residues. J was trimmed by 6 bases and V by 4 bases; bases with no gene match: 4. CDR3 loop: CASSKTSGTDTQYF. In DNA form, the CDR3 reads TGCGCCAGCAGCAAGACTAGCGGGACTGATACGCAGTATTTT.

This clonotype was seen only a few times. J is TRBJ1-1 and V is TRBV27, with D possibly TRBD1 on 6 matching bases. The CDR3 is 14 amino acids. V lost 3 bases to trimming and J lost 1 base, with 9 bases between them. Germline V gene lookup returns CDR1 MNHEY and CDR2 SMNVEV (reference sequence). The CDR3 DNA reads as TGTGCCAGCAGTTTGTACAGGGCGAACACTGAAGCTTTCTTT. It is translated as CASSLYRANTEAFF.

The gene calls are TRBV6-6 and TRBJ2-3, with D possibly matching TRBD1 (5 bases). V shed 9 bases and J shed 5 bases, with 18 bases lying between them. The length of the CDR3 is 14 residues. The germline V gene has CDR1 MNHNY and CDR2 SVGAGI (reference sequence). The chain's CDR3 is CASSTQGNQDTQYF. The CDR3 nucleotides read TGTGCCAGTTCTACCCAGGGAAATCAAGATACGCAGTATTTT.

This chain connects TRBV15 to TRBJ2-5; D ambiguous. Germline loops: CDR1 LNHNV, CDR2 YYDKDF (reference sequence). This CDR3 is built from 15 residues. Trimming pared 3 bases from V and 11 bases from J, leaving 22 bases between. The CDR3 region has the DNA TGTGCCACCAGCAGGATGGTTAGTCGGAGCGATGAGCAGTACTTC. This encodes CATSRMVSRSDEQYF.

This clonotype qualifies as medium-sized. A junction boundary mismatches the germline segment, possibly from a read error. This chain links TRBV27 with TRBJ2-1; 8 positions match TRBD2. Germline V gene sequence: CDR1 MNHEY, CDR2 SMNVEV (reference sequence). The CDR3 sequence is 12 residues long. The CDR3 is CASSLTSGRVVF. The CDR3 coding sequence is TGTGCCAGCAGTTTAACCAGCGGGAGAGTTGTCTTC.

The genes are TRBV19 and TRBJ2-6, with D possibly being TRBD1 (6 bases). Germline CDR1 is LNHDA and CDR2 is SQIVND (reference sequence). The length of the CDR3 is 15 residues. The ends were cut back, 3 bases at V and 1 base at J, with 7 bases in the middle. CDR3: CASSITGSGANVLTF. CDR3 DNA: TGTGCCAGTAGTATTACAGGGTCTGGGGCCAACGTCCTGACTTTC.

This chain connects TRBV5-5 to TRBJ2-2, with D tentatively TRBD1 (6 bases). The CDR3 sequence is 16 residues long. Germline values: CDR1 SGHKS, CDR2 YYEKEE (reference sequence). Trimming left V 3 bases short and J 4 bases short, with 16 bases between. CDR3 residues: CASSSGGWSGTGELFF. The CDR3, as DNA: TGTGCCAGCAGCTCTGGGGGCTGGTCGGGCACCGGGGAGCTGTTTTTT.

J is TRBJ1-5 and V is TRBV12-3 or TRBV12-4, with no clear D. The CDR3 has 15 residues. Trimming took 6 bases from V and 0 from J, leaving 12 bases between them. The CDR3 is CASSPAGNSNQPQHF. DNA for the CDR3: TGTGCCAGCAGCCCCGCGGGAAATAGCAATCAGCCCCAGCATTTT.

Sample share makes this clonotype medium-sized. This chain joins TRBV19 and TRBJ1-2, with D hard to call. CDR1 and CDR2 from the germline V gene are LNHDA and SQIVND (reference sequence). The CDR3 sequence is 12 residues long. The V and J ends lost 5 bases and 9 bases respectively, with 13 bases between them. The CDR3 reads CASSPNTGRYTF. In DNA form, the CDR3 reads TGTGCCAGTAGTCCCAATACCGGGCGCTACACCTTC.

The chain recombines TRBV2 with TRBJ2-3, with TRBD2 identical over 15 bases. CDR1 is SNHLY and CDR2 is FYNNEI in the germline V gene. CDR3 length: 17 amino acids. Trimming cost V 4 bases and J 4 bases; bases outside gene matches: 6. CDR3 in DNA: TGTGCCAGCAGTGGGGGGGGACTAGCGGGGGGTCCAGATACGCAGTATTTT. Translation: CASSGGGLAGGPDTQYF. Complete variable domain (other parts from reference TRBV2 and TRBJ2-3): EPEVTQTPSHQVTQMGQEVILRCVPISNHLYFYWYRQILGQKVEFLVSFYNNEISEKSEIFDDQFSVERPDGSNFTLKIRSTKLEDSAMYFCASSGGGLAGGPDTQYFGPGTRLTVL.

The chain employs TRBV15 and TRBJ2-2, with D unclear. CDR1 is LNHNV, CDR2 YYDKDF, per germline (reference sequence). With 7 bases removed from V and 1 base from J, the gap between germline ends came to 10 bases. The CDR3 runs to 14 residues. The CDR3 spells CATTVFRNTGELFF. CDR3 nucleotides: TGTGCCACCACCGTGTTTCGGAACACCGGGGAGCTGTTTTTT.

This chain connects TRBV6-5 to TRBJ1-1, with 8 positions matching TRBD1. The trim removed 3 bases at V and 8 bases at J, leaving 5 bases unmatched. The CDR3 has 13 residues. Germline V lookup: CDR1 MNHEY, CDR2 SVGAGI. The CDR3 spells CASSYVRTGEAFF. CDR3 sequence (DNA): TGTGCCAGCAGTTATGTCCGGACAGGGGAAGCTTTCTTT.

In its sample, this clonotype ranks as medium-sized. The chain uses TRBV6-1 and TRBJ2-3; 7 bases agree with TRBD1. Germline CDR1 is MNHNS and CDR2 is SASEGT. The junction had 5 bases not matched to a gene; V was cut back by 4 bases and J by 1 base. CDR3 length: 15 residues. CDR3 sequence reads: CASSGSQGGTDTQYF. CDR3 nucleotide sequence: TGTGCCAGCAGTGGGAGTCAGGGGGGCACAGATACGCAGTATTTT.

By share, this clonotype counts as medium-sized (0.01 to 0.1%). The gene calls are TRBV19 and TRBJ2-4, with 13 bases aligning to TRBD2. The CDR3 has 17 residues. CDR1 and CDR2 (germline): LNHDA, SQIVND (reference sequence). Germline trimming cut 5 bases from V and 1 base from J; bases unmatched to any gene: 5. CDR3 sequence reads: CASSVLAGGRAKNIQYF. The CDR3 DNA sequence: TGTGCCAGTAGTGTACTAGCGGGAGGGAGGGCCAAAAACATTCAGTACTTC. Together with reference TRBV19 and TRBJ2-4, the CDR3 gives the full variable domain: DGGITQSPKYLFRKEGQNVTLSCEQNLNHDAMYWYRQDPGQGLRLIYYSQIVNDFQKGDIAEGYSVSREKKESFPLTVTSAQKNPTAFYLCASSVLAGGRAKNIQYFGAGTRLSVL.

Points on this clonotype: Possible read error: a much larger clone is one base away. The chain carries TRBV19 and TRBJ1-5; no clear D. Germline CDR1 reads LNHDA; CDR2 reads SQIVND (reference sequence). Trimming took off 8 bases at V and 9 bases at J, with 14 bases between the two ends. This CDR3 is built from 12 residues. CDR3 protein: CASGPGWRPQHF. CDR3 bases: TGTGCCAGTGGTCCCGGTTGGCGGCCCCAGCATTTT.

The gene calls are TRBV12-3 or TRBV12-4 and TRBJ2-7, with TRBD1 matching 10 bases. V was pared by 5 bases and J by 5 bases, with 3 bases of the junction left unmatched. The CDR3 extends over 13 amino acids. This CDR3 is CASSPTGGNEQYF. DNA of the CDR3: TGTGCCAGCAGTCCGACAGGGGGCAACGAGCAGTACTTC.

This clonotype rates as medium-sized (0.01 to 0.1%). Here the CDR3 reads CAIRQAGGGTDTQYF. The CDR3 DNA reads as TGTGCCATCAGGCAAGCGGGAGGGGGCACAGATACGCAGTATTTT. The chain links TRBV10-3 to TRBJ2-3; 10 bases map to TRBD2. The CDR3 runs 15 residues. Germline loops: CDR1 ENHRY, CDR2 SYGVKD. V shed 6 bases, J shed 1 base, and the junction held 4 bases outside the gene matches.

This clonotype is medium-sized (0.01 to 0.1%). This chain connects TRBV5-6 to TRBJ1-4; no clear D. The germline CDR1 and CDR2 sequences are SGHDT and YYEEEE. CDR3 length: 15 amino acids. V was pared by 0 bases and J by 3 bases, with 9 bases between. The CDR3 region has the DNA TGTGCCAGCAGCTTGGCCCGGGTCGCTAATGAAAAACTGTTTTTT. This gives the protein CASSLARVANEKLFF. The full variable domain, rest sourced from reference TRBV5-6 and TRBJ1-4, is DAGVTQSPTHLIKTRGQQVTLRCSPKSGHDTVSWYQQALGQGPQFIFQYYEEEERQRGNFPDRFSGHQFPNYSSELNVNALLLGDSALYLCASSLARVANEKLFFGSGTQLSVL.

This clonotype is medium-sized. The J gene is TRBJ2-7, the V gene TRBV29-1; TRBD1 aligns across 9 bases. The junction had 4 bases not matched to a gene; V was cut back by 4 bases and J by 3 bases. Germline V CDR1 and CDR2: SQVTM, ANQGSEA. This CDR3 contains 13 residues. The CDR3 coding sequence is TGCAGCGTTGGACAGGGGGAGCTCTACGAGCAGTACTTC. Protein sequence: CSVGQGELYEQYF.

To note about this clonotype: Germline and junction disagree at one end, which may indicate a read error. The V call is TRBV19, the J call TRBJ2-1; the match to TRBD2 covers 8 bases. The CDR3 sequence is 17 residues long. Germline CDR1 reads LNHDA; CDR2 reads SQIVND (reference sequence). The CDR3 DNA follows: TGTGCCAGTAGCATCATTCGGGGAGCGGGGGTCTACAATGAGCGGTTCTTC. Translated, it gives CASSIIRGAGVYNERFF.

To note about this clonotype: A much larger clone lies a single base off, so this may be a read error. The chain is built from TRBV20-1 and TRBJ2-3; 8 positions agree with TRBD1. Germline CDR1 and CDR2: DFQATT and SNEGSKA (reference sequence). The CDR3 loop spans 13 amino acids. V was pared by 3 bases and J by 3 bases, with 2 bases of the junction left unmatched. This CDR3 is CSASRGQTDTQYF. In DNA, the CDR3 is TGCAGTGCTAGCAGGGGGCAGACAGATACGCAGTATTTT.

This clonotype ranks as medium-sized. The V and J genes are TRBV19 and TRBJ1-1, with D possibly being TRBD1 (5 bases). V was cut by 10 bases and J by 5 bases, with 20 bases left in between. Per germline, CDR1 LNHDA and CDR2 SQIVND (reference sequence). The CDR3 length is 14 residues. The CDR3 reads CATRPERGETEAFF. For the CDR3, the DNA is TGTGCCACTAGACCCGAGCGGGGGGAAACTGAAGCTTTCTTT. Full variable domain (outside the CDR3, taken from reference TRBV19 and TRBJ1-1): DGGITQSPKYLFRKEGQNVTLSCEQNLNHDAMYWYRQDPGQGLRLIYYSQIVNDFQKGDIAEGYSVSREKKESFPLTVTSAQKNPTAFYLCATRPERGETEAFFGQGTRLTVV.

Sample share makes this clonotype medium-sized. The chain combines TRBV13 with TRBJ1-2; a weak D match, TRBD1 (5 bases). Germline V lookup: CDR1 PRHDT, CDR2 FYEKMQ (reference sequence). V was pared by 5 bases and J by 2 bases, with 27 bases between. The CDR3 sequence is 19 residues long. The CDR3 loop reads CASSVGDSRNPTLNYGYTF. The DNA of the CDR3 is TGTGCCAGCAGCGTGGGAGACAGCCGGAACCCAACACTAAACTATGGCTACACCTTC.

This CDR3 is CASSPQLAKNTGELFF. The CDR3 nucleotides are TGTGCCAGCAGCCCCCAACTAGCGAAGAACACCGGGGAGCTGTTTTTT. This chain links TRBV11-2 with TRBJ2-2; TRBD2 matches at 7 bases. Germline values: CDR1 SGHAT, CDR2 FQNNGV. V shed 5 bases and J 1 base; nucleotides not matched to a gene: 7. The CDR3 is 16 amino acids.

The V gene is TRBV11-2, the J gene TRBJ1-1; 10 positions match TRBD1. CDR3 length equals 14 residues. Trimming removed 0 bases from V and 10 bases from J; junction bases left unmatched: 5. Germline V gives CDR1 SGHAT, CDR2 FQNNGV. CDR3 sequence: CASSLDPGTGAAFF. The CDR3 bases are TGTGCCAGCAGCTTAGATCCCGGGACAGGGGCAGCTTTCTTT.